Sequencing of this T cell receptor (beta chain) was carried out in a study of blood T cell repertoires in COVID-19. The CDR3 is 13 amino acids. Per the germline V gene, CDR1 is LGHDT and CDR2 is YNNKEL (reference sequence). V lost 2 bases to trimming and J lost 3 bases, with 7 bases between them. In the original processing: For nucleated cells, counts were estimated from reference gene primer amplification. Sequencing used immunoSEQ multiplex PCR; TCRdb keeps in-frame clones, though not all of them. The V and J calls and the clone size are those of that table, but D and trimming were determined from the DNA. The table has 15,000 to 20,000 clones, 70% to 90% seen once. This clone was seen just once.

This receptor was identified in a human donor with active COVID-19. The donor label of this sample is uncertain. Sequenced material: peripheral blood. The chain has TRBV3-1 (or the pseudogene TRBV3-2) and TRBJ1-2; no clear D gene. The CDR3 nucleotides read TGTGCCAGCAGCCAAACACGGGACTATGGCTACACCTTC. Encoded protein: CASSQTRDYGYTF.